These 9 T cell receptor beta chains were sequenced from one sample in a study of blood T cell repertoires in COVID-19. The repertoire was sequenced with immunoSEQ multiplex PCR; TCRdb's copy has only in-frame clones and lacks some. The data show 200,000 to 300,000 clones, around four fifths seen once. The sequencing input was peripheral blood. These receptors were taken from a woman aged 80 or over with acute or convalescent COVID-19.

The chain uses TRBV24-1 and TRBJ2-2; the D gene is possibly TRBD1 (5 bases). This CDR3 contains 16 residues. Germline V gene data show CDR1 as KGHDR and CDR2 as SFDVKD. V was clipped by 3 bases and J by 2 bases, with 12 bases between them. In nucleotides, the CDR3 is TGTGCCACCAGTGATCCCGGGCAGGGCAACACCGGGGAGCTGTTTTTT. Translating gives CATSDPGQGNTGELFF.

The chain recombines TRBV18 with TRBJ2-1, with TRBD2 matching over 14 bases. The germline V gene encodes CDR1 KGHSH and CDR2 LQKENI. The CDR3 runs 17 residues. V shed 2 bases and J 9 bases; nucleotides not matched to a gene: 9. The CDR3 region has the DNA TGTGCCAGCTCACCAACGGGACTAGCGGGAGATCGAGGTGAGCAGTTCTTC. Translated: CASSPTGLAGDRGEQFF.

The J gene is TRBJ1-1, the V gene TRBV3-1 (or the pseudogene TRBV3-2); 7 nucleotides line up with TRBD1. The CDR3 is 14 residues long. V trimming: 2 bases; J trimming: 4 bases; junction bases outside the gene matches: 4. Per the germline V gene, CDR1 is LGHDT and CDR2 is YNNKEL (reference sequence). CDR3 DNA sequence: TGTGCCAGCAGCCAAACCGACAGGGTCACTGAAGCTTTCTTT. Amino acids: CASSQTDRVTEAFF.

The V and J genes are TRBV4-3 and TRBJ1-1; TRBD1 matches at 7 bases. In germline, CDR1 is LGHNA, CDR2 YSLEER. This CDR3 contains 15 residues. The V gene end was trimmed by 1 base and the J gene end by 3 bases; junction bases not matched to a gene: 5. CDR3 sequence: CASSQVRGQDTEAFF. The CDR3 DNA sequence: TGCGCCAGCAGCCAAGTTAGGGGGCAGGACACTGAAGCTTTCTTT.

V gene TRBV7-2 combines with J gene TRBJ2-1, with 10 bases fitting TRBD1. The germline gives CDR1 SGHTA, CDR2 FQGNSA. The CDR3 loop spans 12 amino acids. The junction had 8 bases not matched to a gene; V was cut back by 5 bases and J by 16 bases. The CDR3 protein is CASSLTRDRGFF. CDR3 coding DNA: TGTGCCAGCAGCCTCACCCGGGACAGGGGATTCTTC.

V gene TRBV7-9 combines with J gene TRBJ2-7; D gene unclear. This CDR3 spans 13 amino acids. Germline-derived CDR1 and CDR2 are SEHNR and FQNEAQ (reference sequence). Trimming pared 4 bases from V and 3 bases from J, leaving 10 bases between. CDR3 protein: CASSSPGSYEQYF. In nucleotides, the CDR3 is TGTGCCAGCAGCTCCCCAGGTAGCTACGAGCAGTACTTC.

The chain couples TRBV2 to TRBJ2-5; 9 nucleotides match TRBD2. Germline assignment: CDR1 SNHLY and CDR2 FYNNEI. Trimming at V came to 0 bases and at J to 5 bases, leaving 7 bases not matched to a gene. The CDR3 spans 16 residues. The CDR3, as DNA: TGTGCCAGCAGTGAAGCGGTAACTAGCGGGTGGGAGACCCAGTACTTC. Protein product: CASSEAVTSGWETQYF.

The V and J genes are TRBV7-9 and TRBJ2-1; a weak D match, TRBD2 (6 bases). This CDR3 contains 15 residues. Trimming left V 4 bases short and J 0 bases short, with 10 bases between. CDR1 and CDR2 from the germline V gene are SEHNR and FQNEAQ (reference sequence). The CDR3 DNA reads TGTGCCAGCAGCTGGGACGGGAGCTCCTACAATGAGCAGTTCTTC. Amino acid sequence: CASSWDGSSYNEQFF.

The chain's CDR3 is CASSLSGETETQYF. The DNA for the CDR3 is TGTGCCAGCAGCCTTAGCGGGGAGACGGAGACCCAGTACTTC. V usage is TRBV9 and J usage is TRBJ2-5, with 8 positions matching TRBD2. Trimming removed 4 bases from V and 5 bases from J; junction bases left unmatched: 7. Germline CDR1 and CDR2: SGDLS and YYNGEE. The CDR3 has 14 residues.